What follows are 10 T cell receptor beta chains derived from one specimen sequenced in a study of PD-1 blockade in classical Hodgkin lymphoma. As for time point: cycle 4 day 1 (C4D1), after 6 weeks of nivolumab. All trial patients relapsed after autologous stem cell transplantation. TCRdb's table, derived via immunoSEQ multiplex PCR, lists solely in-frame clones and lacks some. The table records 7,500 to 9,500 clones, roughly 85% of them present only once. The sample in question was peripheral blood mononuclear cells (PBMCs), obtained before the fourth cycle of nivolumab. The source is a human donor with classical Hodgkin lymphoma.

The chain employs TRBV6-5 and TRBJ2-1; the match to TRBD2 covers 10 bases. Germline CDR1 MNHEY, CDR2 SVGAGI. The CDR3 length is 15 residues. The V and J ends lost 2 bases and 5 bases, in that order; junction bases with no gene match: 3. The CDR3 protein is CASSYGTSANNEQFF. DNA of the CDR3: TGTGCCAGCAGTTACGGGACTAGCGCAAACAATGAGCAGTTCTTC.

J is TRBJ2-1 and V is TRBV11-2; 8 bases are shared with TRBD1. V gave up 3 bases and J gave up 7 bases; unmatched junction bases: 5. CDR3 length equals 14 residues. Germline loops: CDR1 SGHAT, CDR2 FQNNGV. The CDR3 sequence: CASSFGTGRNEQFF. CDR3 nucleotides: TGTGCCAGCAGCTTTGGGACAGGTAGGAATGAGCAGTTCTTC.

V and J are TRBV7-2 and TRBJ1-2; 8 bases match TRBD1. J gave up 4 bases and V 1 base, and 5 bases lay outside the gene matches. CDR1 SGHTA and CDR2 FQGNSA come from the germline V gene. The CDR3 totals 15 residues. CDR3 DNA sequence: TGTGCCAGCAGCTTAGGAGGACAGGGAAGCTATGGCTACACCTTC. It translates to CASSLGGQGSYGYTF.

This chain links TRBV4-3 with TRBJ2-7; possibly TRBD2 for D (6 bases). The germline V gene has CDR1 LGHNA and CDR2 YSLEER. The CDR3 covers 16 residues. Trimming took 0 bases from V and 0 from J, leaving 12 bases between them. CDR3 in amino acids: CASSQDPTSLSYEQYF. CDR3 coding DNA: TGCGCCAGCAGCCAAGACCCGACTAGTCTCTCCTACGAGCAGTACTTC.

The genes are TRBV4-1 and TRBJ2-6, with D perhaps TRBD1 (6 bases). Germline V gives CDR1 MGHRA, CDR2 YSYEKL. This CDR3 is built from 15 residues. The ends were cut back, 6 bases at V and 4 bases at J, with 13 bases in the middle. The CDR3 coding sequence is TGCGCCAGCAGTCACAGGGAGACCGGGGCCAACGTCCTGACTTTC. This sequence encodes CASSHRETGANVLTF.

The chain is built from TRBV5-1 and TRBJ1-1, with a weak D call TRBD1 (5 bases). CDR1 and CDR2 from the germline V gene are SGHRS and YFSETQ. The CDR3 is made up of 16 amino acids. The V end lost 4 bases, the J end lost 0 bases, and 16 bases lay between the germline ends. CDR3 nucleotides: TGCGCCAGCAGCCCCCAGGACAAATACATGAACACTGAAGCTTTCTTT. Protein sequence: CASSPQDKYMNTEAFF.

This clone has a single count. The rearrangement links TRBV7-8 to TRBJ2-6; D is undetermined. Germline lookup yields CDR1 SGHVS and CDR2 FQNEAQ. CDR3 size: 15 residues. Trimming removed 2 bases from V and 4 bases from J, with 9 bases in between. The CDR3 nucleotides are TGTGCCAGCAGCTTATTCCATCGCGGGGCCAACGTCCTGACTTTC. Residues: CASSLFHRGANVLTF.

The gene calls are TRBV5-6 and TRBJ2-1; TRBD2 matches 8 bases. The germline V gene encodes CDR1 SGHDT and CDR2 YYEEEE. With V trimmed by 0 bases and J by 7 bases, 3 bases remained unmatched. The CDR3 contains 14 residues. CDR3 in amino acids: CASSLGRGVNEQFF. The CDR3 nucleotides read TGTGCCAGCAGCTTGGGGCGGGGGGTGAATGAGCAGTTCTTC.

The chain employs TRBV29-1 and TRBJ2-5; 8 positions agree with TRBD1. With the DNA end fitting TRBJ2-7 better, the J assignment may be wrong. Germline V gene sequence: CDR1 SQVTM, CDR2 ANQGSEA. The CDR3 sequence is 15 residues long. The CDR3 sequence is CSVEGHGQGRHEQYF. Written as DNA, the CDR3 is TGCAGCGTTGAAGGTCATGGACAGGGACGTCACGAGCAGTACTTC.

Regarding this clone: One end of the junction varies from germline; a read error may be responsible. The V gene is TRBV6-1, the J gene TRBJ1-3, with D possibly TRBD1 on 6 matching bases. The CDR3 is 13 amino acids. Germline loops: CDR1 MNHNS, CDR2 SASEGT. Written as DNA, the CDR3 is TGTGCCAGTCAGGGGAATGGTGGAAGCACCATATATTTT. Encoded protein: CASQGNGGSTIYF.